This passage covers 15 T cell receptor beta chains from one sample sequenced in a study of T cells in Graves' hyperthyroidism and ophthalmopathy. From RNA transcripts, TCR beta CDR3 regions were amplified. HTBI primers drove first-round RT-PCR of the TCR CDR3. TCRdb redid the calling of the multiplex PCR reads with MiXCR, one entry per CDR3 protein. Of hundreds of thousands of distinct CDR3 sequences detected, approximately 13% appear once; the ten largest clones hold around a tenth. What was sequenced was blood. Source of these receptors: a woman younger than 30 with Graves' hyperthyroidism.

This clonotype was detected a few times. The chain has TRBV6-1 and TRBJ2-7; D gene ambiguous. Germline lookup yields CDR1 MNHNS and CDR2 SASEGT. This CDR3 is 17 amino acids long. V was pared by 4 bases and J by 3 bases, with 22 bases between. The CDR3 region has the DNA TGTGCCAGCAGTGGACCCTCGGCAGGCCTGGAGATCTACGAGCAGTACTTC. Its protein product is CASSGPSAGLEIYEQYF.

This clonotype was found a few times. The V call is TRBV5-4, the J call TRBJ1-2, with D unresolved. Trimming pared 1 base from V and 1 base from J, leaving 5 bases between. Germline loops: CDR1 SGHNT, CDR2 YYREEE (reference sequence). The CDR3 length is 13 residues. Here the CDR3 DNA reads TGTGCCAGCAGCTTGAACAGTAACTATGGCTACACCTTC. It yields the protein CASSLNSNYGYTF.

This clonotype was seen a few times. A much larger clonotype is one base distant, so this may be a read error. The chain has TRBV6-1 and TRBJ1-1; D gene unclear. The V end lost 5 bases, the J end lost 1 base, and 11 bases lay between the germline ends. This CDR3 has 14 residues. Germline values: CDR1 MNHNS, CDR2 SASEGT. This CDR3 is CASSPPPGNTEAFF. In DNA form, the CDR3 reads TGTGCCAGCAGTCCCCCCCCCGGGAACACTGAAGCTTTCTTT.

This clonotype was counted ten times or more. The rearrangement uses TRBV27 and TRBJ1-1, with a possible D match to TRBD1 (5 bases). The CDR3 covers 14 residues. Per germline, CDR1 MNHEY and CDR2 SMNVEV (reference sequence). V lost 5 bases, J lost 0 bases, and 10 bases lay in between. The CDR3 coding sequence is TGTGCCAGCAGTAACCGACAGATGAACACTGAAGCTTTCTTT. It translates to CASSNRQMNTEAFF.

This clonotype has a count of ten or more. The V and J genes are TRBV28 and TRBJ2-5, with 7 nucleotides matching TRBD2. Trimming removed 6 bases from V and 5 bases from J; junction bases left unmatched: 12. Germline V CDR1 and CDR2: MDHEN, SYDVKM. The CDR3 totals 15 residues. CDR3 region: CASSWPRLGGETQYF. The CDR3, as DNA: TGTGCCAGCAGCTGGCCGAGGTTGGGGGGGGAGACCCAGTACTTC. The full variable domain, with the rest looked up from reference TRBV28 and TRBJ2-5, is DVKVTQSSRYLVKRTGEKVFLECVQDMDHENMFWYRQDPGLGLRLIYFSYDVKMKEKGDIPEGYSVSREKKERFSLILESASTNQTSMYLCASSWPRLGGETQYFGPGTRLLVL.

This clonotype showed up many times. The CDR3 nucleotides are TGTGCCAGCAGCTTAGGCAGGGGGCGCGACGAGCAGTACTTC. Its translation is CASSLGRGRDEQYF. The J gene is TRBJ2-7, the V gene TRBV7-9; 8 bases agree with TRBD1. The CDR3 has 14 residues. Germline assignment: CDR1 SEHNR and CDR2 FQNEAQ (reference sequence). Trimming removed 1 base from V and 5 bases from J; junction bases left unmatched: 4.

The chain couples TRBV19 to TRBJ2-7, with D possibly being TRBD1 (6 bases). CDR1 is LNHDA and CDR2 is SQIVND in the germline V gene (reference sequence). The CDR3 loop spans 15 amino acids. V gave up 5 bases and J gave up 0 bases, with 14 bases separating them. DNA of the CDR3: TGTGCCAGTAGTGGCTACAGGGACCCCTCCTACGAGCAGTACTTC. This sequence encodes CASSGYRDPSYEQYF.

The chain couples TRBV7-3 to TRBJ1-1; D unclear. V gave up 1 base and J gave up 3 bases, with 9 bases separating them. There are 14 residues in the CDR3. The germline V gene has CDR1 SGHTA and CDR2 FQGTGA. CDR3 region: CASSLKPGDTEAFF. As DNA, the CDR3 is TGTGCCAGCAGCTTAAAGCCTGGTGACACTGAAGCTTTCTTT.

This clonotype showed up many times. This sequence joins TRBV6-2 or TRBV6-3 and TRBJ2-3, with 8 positions matching TRBD2. The CDR3 has 16 residues. Germline V lookup: CDR1 MNHEY, CDR2 SVGEGT. V dropped 1 base and J dropped 0; count of bases not matched to a gene: 3. The CDR3 bases are TGTGCCAGCAGTTACTTGGCTAGCGGGAGCACAGATACGCAGTATTTT. As protein: CASSYLASGSTDTQYF.

This clonotype has a count of ten or more. The chain joins TRBV15 to TRBJ1-3, with D unresolved. The V gene lost 0 bases and the J gene lost 3 bases, with 15 bases spanning the gap. CDR1 is LNHNV, CDR2 YYDKDF, per germline (reference sequence). This CDR3 has 17 residues. DNA for the CDR3: TGTGCCACCAGCAGAGATGCCGGCCCCAACTATGGAAACACCATATATTTT. Translating it yields CATSRDAGPNYGNTIYF.

This clonotype came up many times. This rearrangement joins TRBV28 to TRBJ2-1; either TRBD1 or TRBD2 may fit D (5 bases each). Trimming pared 5 bases from V and 1 base from J, leaving 18 bases between. CDR3 size: 17 residues. In germline, CDR1 is MDHEN, CDR2 SYDVKM. The CDR3 sequence: CASSLTGTLGSYNEQFF. The CDR3 DNA reads TGTGCCAGCAGTCTAACCGGGACCTTAGGGTCCTACAATGAGCAGTTCTTC.

The rearrangement links TRBV20-1 to TRBJ2-1; D remains unclear. Germline V gives CDR1 DFQATT, CDR2 SNEGSKA (reference sequence). With 5 bases removed from V and 5 bases from J, the gap between germline ends came to 22 bases. The CDR3 is made up of 16 amino acids. The CDR3, as DNA: TGCAGTGCTCCTCCCCCCGGAGCCGATACCAACAATGAGCAGTTCTTC. Translating gives CSAPPPGADTNNEQFF.

This clonotype was counted ten times or more. The chain joins TRBV2 to TRBJ2-7; TRBD2 is a possible D gene (6 bases). CDR1 is SNHLY, CDR2 FYNNEI, per germline. V was pared by 5 bases and J by 11 bases, with 19 bases between. There are 13 residues in the CDR3. The CDR3 reads CASSIALAQEEYF. Written as DNA, the CDR3 is TGTGCCAGCAGTATCGCGCTAGCGCAAGAGGAGTACTTC. Complete variable domain (other parts from reference TRBV2 and TRBJ2-7): EPEVTQTPSHQVTQMGQEVILRCVPISNHLYFYWYRQILGQKVEFLVSFYNNEISEKSEIFDDQFSVERPDGSNFTLKIRSTKLEDSAMYFCASSIALAQEEYFGPGTRLTVT.

This clonotype was counted many times. The chain uses TRBV7-3 and TRBJ2-5, with 8 bases that match TRBD2. The germline V gene encodes CDR1 SGHTA and CDR2 FQGTGA. The length of the CDR3 is 13 residues. The ends lost 5 bases at V and 5 bases at J; junction bases unmatched: 4. CDR3 in amino acids: CASSPGGVETQYF. CDR3 bases: TGTGCCAGCAGCCCGGGAGGGGTGGAGACCCAGTACTTC.

This clonotype was seen at least ten times. The V call is TRBV20-1, the J call TRBJ1-5, with D possibly being TRBD1 (6 bases). The CDR3 sequence is 14 residues long. With 6 bases removed from V and 0 bases from J, the gap between germline ends came to 12 bases. CDR1 is DFQATT, CDR2 SNEGSKA, per germline (reference sequence). The CDR3, as DNA: TGCAGTGCCCGCGTAGGGGGTAGCAATCAGCCCCAGCATTTT. Protein: CSARVGGSNQPQHF.